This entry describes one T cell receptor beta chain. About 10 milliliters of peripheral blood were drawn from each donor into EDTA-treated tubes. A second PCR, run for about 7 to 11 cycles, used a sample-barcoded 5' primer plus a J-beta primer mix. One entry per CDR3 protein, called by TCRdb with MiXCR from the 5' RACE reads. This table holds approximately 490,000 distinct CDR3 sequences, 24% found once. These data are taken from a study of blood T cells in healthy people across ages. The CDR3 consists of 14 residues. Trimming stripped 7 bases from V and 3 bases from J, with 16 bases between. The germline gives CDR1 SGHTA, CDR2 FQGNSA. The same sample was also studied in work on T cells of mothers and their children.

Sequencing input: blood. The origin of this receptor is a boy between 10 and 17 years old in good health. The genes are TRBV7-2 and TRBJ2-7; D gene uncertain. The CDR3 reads CASTLGPLYYEQYF. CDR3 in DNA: TGTGCCAGCACCCTAGGTCCACTGTACTACGAGCAGTACTTC.